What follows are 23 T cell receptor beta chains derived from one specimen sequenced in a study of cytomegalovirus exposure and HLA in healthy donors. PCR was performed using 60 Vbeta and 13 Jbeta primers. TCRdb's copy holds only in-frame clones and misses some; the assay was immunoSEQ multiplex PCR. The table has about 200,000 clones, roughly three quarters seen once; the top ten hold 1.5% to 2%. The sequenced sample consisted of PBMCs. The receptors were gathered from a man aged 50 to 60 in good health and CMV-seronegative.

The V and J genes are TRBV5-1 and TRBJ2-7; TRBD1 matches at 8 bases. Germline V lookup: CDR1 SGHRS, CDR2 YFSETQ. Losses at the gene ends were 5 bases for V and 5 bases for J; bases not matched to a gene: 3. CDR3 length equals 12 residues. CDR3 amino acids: CASRGQGDEQYF. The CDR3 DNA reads TGCGCCAGCAGAGGACAGGGTGACGAGCAGTACTTC.

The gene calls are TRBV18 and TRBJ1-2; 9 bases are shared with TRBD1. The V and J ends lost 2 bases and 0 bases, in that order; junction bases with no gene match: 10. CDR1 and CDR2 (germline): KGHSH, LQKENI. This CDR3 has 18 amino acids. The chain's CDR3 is CASSPWRDREGANYGYTF. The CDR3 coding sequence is TGTGCCAGCTCACCATGGAGGGACAGGGAAGGGGCTAACTATGGCTACACCTTC.

DNA of the CDR3: TGTGCCAGCAGCAAGTCTTGCAATCAGCCCCAGCATTTT. Residues: CASSKSCNQPQHF. The chain uses TRBV21-1 and TRBJ1-5. TRBV21-1 is noted as a pseudogene. CDR3 length: 13 amino acids.

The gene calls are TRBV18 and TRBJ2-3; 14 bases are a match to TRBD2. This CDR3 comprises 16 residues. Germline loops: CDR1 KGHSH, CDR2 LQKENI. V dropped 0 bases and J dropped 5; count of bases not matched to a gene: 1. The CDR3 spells CASSPPGLAGVDTQYF. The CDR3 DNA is TGTGCCAGCTCACCACCGGGACTAGCGGGAGTAGATACGCAGTATTTT.

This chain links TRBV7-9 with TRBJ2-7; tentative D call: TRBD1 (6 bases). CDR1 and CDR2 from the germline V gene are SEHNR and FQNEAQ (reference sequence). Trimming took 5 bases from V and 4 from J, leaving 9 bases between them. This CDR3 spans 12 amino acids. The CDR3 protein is CASSRTGYEQYF. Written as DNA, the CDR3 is TGTGCCAGCAGCAGAACAGGGTACGAGCAGTACTTC. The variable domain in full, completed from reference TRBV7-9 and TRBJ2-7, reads DTGVSQNPRHKITKRGQNVTFRCDPISEHNRLYWYRQTLGQGPEFLTYFQNEAQLEKSRLLSDRFSAERPKGSFSTLEIQRTEQGDSAMYLCASSRTGYEQYFGPGTRLTVT.

CDR3 in amino acids: CATSRLGSGRTDTQYF. The CDR3 DNA is TGTGCCACCAGCCGTCTTGGGAGCGGGAGAACAGATACGCAGTATTTT. This sequence joins TRBV15 and TRBJ2-3; 8 nucleotides line up with TRBD2. The junction had 10 bases not matched to a gene; V was cut back by 5 bases and J by 3 bases. The CDR3 sequence is 16 residues long. The V gene's germline CDR1 is LNHNV and CDR2 YYDKDF (reference sequence).

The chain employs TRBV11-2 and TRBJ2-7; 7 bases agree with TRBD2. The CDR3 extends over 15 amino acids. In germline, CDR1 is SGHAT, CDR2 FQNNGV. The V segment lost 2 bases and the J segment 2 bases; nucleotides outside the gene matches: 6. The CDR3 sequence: CASSLTSGTTYEQYF. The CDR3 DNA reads TGTGCCAGCAGCTTAACCAGCGGGACCACCTACGAGCAGTACTTC.

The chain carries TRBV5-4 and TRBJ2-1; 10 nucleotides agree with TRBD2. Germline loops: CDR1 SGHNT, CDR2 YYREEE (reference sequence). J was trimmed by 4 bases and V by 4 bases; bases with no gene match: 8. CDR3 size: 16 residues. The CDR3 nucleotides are TGTGCCAGCAGCGCTCTAGCGGGAGTGGGGTACAATGAGCAGTTCTTC. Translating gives CASSALAGVGYNEQFF.

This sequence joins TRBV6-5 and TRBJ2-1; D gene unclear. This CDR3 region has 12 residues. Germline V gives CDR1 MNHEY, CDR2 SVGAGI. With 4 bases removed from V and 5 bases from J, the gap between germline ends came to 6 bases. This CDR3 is CASSSRDNEQFF. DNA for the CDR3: TGTGCCAGCAGTTCGAGAGACAATGAGCAGTTCTTC.

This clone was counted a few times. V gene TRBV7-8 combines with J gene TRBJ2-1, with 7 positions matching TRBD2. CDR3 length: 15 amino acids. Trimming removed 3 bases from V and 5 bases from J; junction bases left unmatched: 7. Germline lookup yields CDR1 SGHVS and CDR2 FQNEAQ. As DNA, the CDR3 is TGTGCCAGCAGCTTTGGACTAGGGACTGACAATGAGCAGTTCTTC. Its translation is CASSFGLGTDNEQFF. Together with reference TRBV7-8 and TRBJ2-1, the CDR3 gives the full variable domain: GAGVSQSPRYKVAKRGQDVALRCDPISGHVSLFWYQQALGQGPEFLTYFQNEAQLDKSGLPSDRFFAERPEGSVSTLKIQRTQQEDSAVYLCASSFGLGTDNEQFFGPGTRLTVL.

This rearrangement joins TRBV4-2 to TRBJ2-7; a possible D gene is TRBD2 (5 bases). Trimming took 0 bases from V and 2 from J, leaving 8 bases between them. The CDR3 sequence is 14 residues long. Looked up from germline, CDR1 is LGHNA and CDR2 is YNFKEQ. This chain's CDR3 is CASSQEVGAYEQYF. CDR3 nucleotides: TGTGCCAGCAGCCAAGAGGTGGGAGCCTACGAGCAGTACTTC.

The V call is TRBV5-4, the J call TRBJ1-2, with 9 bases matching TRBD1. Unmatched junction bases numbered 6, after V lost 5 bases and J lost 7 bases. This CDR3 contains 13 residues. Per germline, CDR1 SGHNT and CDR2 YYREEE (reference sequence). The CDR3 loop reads CASSLTGGVGYTF. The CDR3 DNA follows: TGTGCCAGCAGTTTAACAGGGGGCGTTGGCTACACCTTC.

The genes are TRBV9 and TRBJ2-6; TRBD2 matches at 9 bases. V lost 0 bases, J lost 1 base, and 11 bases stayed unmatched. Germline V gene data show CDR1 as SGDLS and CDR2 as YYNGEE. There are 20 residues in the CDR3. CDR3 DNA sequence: TGTGCCAGCAGCGTAGGGTTCGGACTAGCGAGTTCTTCTGGGGCCAACGTCCTGACTTTC. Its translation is CASSVGFGLASSSGANVLTF.

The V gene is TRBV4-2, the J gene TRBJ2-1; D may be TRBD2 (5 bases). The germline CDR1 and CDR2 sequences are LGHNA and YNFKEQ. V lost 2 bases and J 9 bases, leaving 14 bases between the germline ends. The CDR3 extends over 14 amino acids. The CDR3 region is CASSQNRAAGEQFF. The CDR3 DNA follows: TGTGCCAGCAGCCAAAATCGGGCGGCGGGTGAGCAGTTCTTC.

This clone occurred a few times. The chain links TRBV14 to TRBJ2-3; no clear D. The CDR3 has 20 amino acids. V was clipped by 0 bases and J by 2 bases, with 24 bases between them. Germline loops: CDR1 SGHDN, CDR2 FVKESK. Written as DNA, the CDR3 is TGTGCCAGCAGCCAAGACGAGTTCCGAGATACAGCCCGAGTCACAGATACGCAGTATTTT. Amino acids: CASSQDEFRDTARVTDTQYF.

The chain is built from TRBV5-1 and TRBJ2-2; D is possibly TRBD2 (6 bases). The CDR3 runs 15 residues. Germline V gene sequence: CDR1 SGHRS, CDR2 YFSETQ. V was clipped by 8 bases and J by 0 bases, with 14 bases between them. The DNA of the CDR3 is TGCGCCAGTCTCTTAGCGGATCCGAACACCGGGGAGCTGTTTTTT. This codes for CASLLADPNTGELFF.

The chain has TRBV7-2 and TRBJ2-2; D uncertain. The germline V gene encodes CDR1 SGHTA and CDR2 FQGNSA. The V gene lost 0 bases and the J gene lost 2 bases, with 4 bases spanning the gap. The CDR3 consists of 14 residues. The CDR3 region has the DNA TGTGCCAGCAGCTTAGCCCCAAACACCGGGGAGCTGTTTTTT. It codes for CASSLAPNTGELFF.

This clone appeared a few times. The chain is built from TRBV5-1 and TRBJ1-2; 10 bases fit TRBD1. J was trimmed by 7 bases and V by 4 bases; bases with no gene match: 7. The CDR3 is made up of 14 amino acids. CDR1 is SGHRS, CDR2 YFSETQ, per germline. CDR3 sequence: CASSTGQGEGGYTF. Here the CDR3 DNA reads TGCGCCAGCAGCACCGGACAGGGGGAAGGTGGCTACACCTTC.

The CDR3 coding sequence is TGTGCCAGTGGACAGGCCTCCTACGAGCAGTACTTC. Translation: CASGQASYEQYF. The V and J genes are TRBV6-6 and TRBJ2-7, with 7 bases that match TRBD1. Germline-derived CDR1 and CDR2 are MNHNY and SVGAGI (reference sequence). The CDR3 spans 12 residues. Trimming took 9 bases from V and 0 from J; bases not matched to a gene: 2.

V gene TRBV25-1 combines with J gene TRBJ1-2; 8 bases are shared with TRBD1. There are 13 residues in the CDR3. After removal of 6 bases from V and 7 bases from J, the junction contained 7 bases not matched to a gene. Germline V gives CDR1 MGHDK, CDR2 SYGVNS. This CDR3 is CASRGGGTGGYTF. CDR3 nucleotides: TGTGCCAGCAGGGGGGGAGGGACAGGTGGCTACACCTTC.

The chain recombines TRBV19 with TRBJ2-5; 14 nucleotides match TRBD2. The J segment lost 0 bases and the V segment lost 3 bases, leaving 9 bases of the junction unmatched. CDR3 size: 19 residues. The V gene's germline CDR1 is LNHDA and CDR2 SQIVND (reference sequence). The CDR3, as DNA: TGTGCCAGTAGTATGTCCGGGACTAGCGGGAGAGCGGACCAAGAGACCCAGTACTTC. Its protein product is CASSMSGTSGRADQETQYF.

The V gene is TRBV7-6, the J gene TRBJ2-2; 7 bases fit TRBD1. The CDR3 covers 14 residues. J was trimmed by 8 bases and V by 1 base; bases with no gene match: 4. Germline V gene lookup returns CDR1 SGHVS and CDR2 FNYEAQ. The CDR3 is CASSLGQGIGELFF. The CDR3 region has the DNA TGTGCCAGCAGCTTAGGACAGGGCATAGGGGAGCTGTTTTTT. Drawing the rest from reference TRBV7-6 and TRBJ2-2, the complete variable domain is GAGVSQSPRYKVTKRGQDVALRCDPISGHVSLYWYRQALGQGPEFLTYFNYEAQQDKSGLPNDRFSAERPEGSISTLTIQRTEQRDSAMYRCASSLGQGIGELFFGEGSRLTVL.

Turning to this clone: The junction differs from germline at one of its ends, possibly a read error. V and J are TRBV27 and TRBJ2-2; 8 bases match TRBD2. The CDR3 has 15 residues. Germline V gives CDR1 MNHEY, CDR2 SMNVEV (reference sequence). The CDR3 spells CASSLTGAGVGELFF. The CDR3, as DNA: TGTGCCAGCAGTCTTACGGGAGCGGGAGTCGGGGAACTGTTTTTT.